Listed here are 2 T cell receptor beta chains from one sample, sequenced in a study of blood T cell repertoires in COVID-19. Sequencing used immunoSEQ multiplex PCR; TCRdb keeps in-frame clones, though not all of them. The table lists about 70,000 clones, around 88% of them singletons. Specimen: peripheral blood. These receptors were collected from a woman aged 80 or over with acute or convalescent COVID-19.

This chain uses TRBV2 with TRBJ2-7; TRBD1 might be the D (6 bases). Trimming cost V 6 bases and J 0 bases, with 15 bases left between them. Germline-derived CDR1 and CDR2 are SNHLY and FYNNEI. The CDR3 is 15 residues long. For the CDR3, the DNA is TGTGCCAGCAGAGAACGGGACACCCCCTCCTACGAGCAGTACTTC. Amino acids: CASRERDTPSYEQYF. The full variable domain, with the rest looked up from reference TRBV2 and TRBJ2-7, is EPEVTQTPSHQVTQMGQEVILRCVPISNHLYFYWYRQILGQKVEFLVSFYNNEISEKSEIFDDQFSVERPDGSNFTLKIRSTKLEDSAMYFCASRERDTPSYEQYFGPGTRLTVT.

V is TRBV24-1 and J is TRBJ1-1; a weak D match, TRBD1 (5 bases). This CDR3 region has 13 residues. Trimming took 4 bases from V and 2 from J, leaving 7 bases between them. CDR1 is KGHDR, CDR2 SFDVKD, per germline. The CDR3 region has the DNA TGTGCCACCAGTGAACAGGCCAACACTGAAGCTTTCTTT. Its protein is CATSEQANTEAFF.